Below, 25 T cell receptor beta chains from the same sample are listed, as sequenced in a study of T cells in Graves' hyperthyroidism and ophthalmopathy. Regions amplified from RNA transcripts were the TCR beta CDR3 regions. The TCR CDR3 first-round RT-PCR relied on the HTBI primer set. One entry per CDR3 protein, called by TCRdb with MiXCR from the multiplex PCR reads. The sample lists 600,000 to 900,000 distinct CDR3 sequences; around 17% were seen once. The sequencing input was blood. Receptors originate from a man aged 18 to 35 with Graves' hyperthyroidism.

V is TRBV9 and J is TRBJ2-3; possible D gene TRBD2, 7 bases. V dropped 0 bases and J dropped 4 bases, with 18 bases sitting between them. The V gene's germline CDR1 is SGDLS and CDR2 YYNGEE. The CDR3 has 17 residues. For the CDR3, the DNA is TGTGCCAGCAGCGTAGAGGGGGGTCGGGACTACTCAGATACGCAGTATTTT. Its protein product is CASSVEGGRDYSDTQYF.

The chain recombines TRBV11-2 with TRBJ2-3, with D unclear. Trimming took 2 bases from V and 3 from J, leaving 9 bases between them. This CDR3 has 14 residues. Germline V gene lookup returns CDR1 SGHAT and CDR2 FQNNGV. The CDR3 region is CASSLTALTDTQYF. CDR3 nucleotide sequence: TGTGCCAGCAGCTTAACCGCCCTGACAGATACGCAGTATTTT.

The rearrangement uses TRBV7-3 and TRBJ2-1; D may be TRBD2 (6 bases). CDR1 SGHTA and CDR2 FQGTGA come from the germline V gene. CDR3 length: 15 residues. V lost 1 base to trimming and J lost 8 bases, with 15 bases between them. Here the CDR3 reads CASSLMGGNTDEQFF. As DNA, the CDR3 is TGTGCCAGCAGCTTAATGGGCGGGAACACAGATGAGCAGTTCTTC.

This clonotype has at least ten counts. A read error may account for a junction end that differs from germline. The chain carries TRBV2 and TRBJ2-5, with D perhaps given as TRBD1 or TRBD2 (6 bases each). The CDR3 has 11 amino acids. Germline V lookup: CDR1 SNHLY, CDR2 FYNNEI. The chain's CDR3 is CASSGRDTMNF. DNA for the CDR3: TGTGCCAGCAGTGGGAGGGACACTATGAACTTC.

V and J are TRBV7-3 and TRBJ1-6, with unresolved D. The length of the CDR3 is 15 residues. V lost 0 bases, J lost 8 bases, and 11 bases lay in between. CDR1 and CDR2 (germline): SGHTA, FQGTGA. The CDR3: CASSLTADPDSPLHF. The CDR3, as DNA: TGTGCCAGCAGCTTAACAGCAGATCCGGATTCACCCCTCCACTTT.

Only a few counts were recorded for this clonotype. This rearrangement joins TRBV6-1 to TRBJ2-7, with a weak D call TRBD2 (5 bases). With 6 bases removed from V and 6 bases from J, the gap between germline ends came to 24 bases. Germline V lookup: CDR1 MNHNS, CDR2 SASEGT. The CDR3 consists of 16 residues. The CDR3 DNA follows: TGTGCCAGCAGAGAGGGTTATTTAGGAGATAGAGGCGAGCAGTACTTC. Its translation: CASREGYLGDRGEQYF.

This clonotype occurred many times. This chain joins TRBV7-2 and TRBJ2-1; TRBD2 aligns across 12 bases. The V segment lost 4 bases and the J segment 6 bases; nucleotides outside the gene matches: 7. Per germline, CDR1 SGHTA and CDR2 FQGNSA. The CDR3 loop spans 16 amino acids. CDR3 residues: CASSWLLAGGTNEQFF. Written as DNA, the CDR3 is TGTGCCAGCAGCTGGCTTCTAGCGGGAGGGACCAATGAGCAGTTCTTC.

In its sample, this clonotype was seen many times. This sequence joins TRBV6-1 and TRBJ2-2; maybe TRBD1 (5 bases). V was clipped by 0 bases and J by 8 bases, with 10 bases between them. The CDR3 contains 14 residues. Germline lookup yields CDR1 MNHNS and CDR2 SASEGT. The CDR3 sequence is CASSEAKTVGELFF. CDR3 DNA sequence: TGTGCCAGCAGTGAAGCCAAGACAGTTGGGGAGCTGTTTTTT.

This clonotype was recorded at least ten times. V and J are TRBV27 and TRBJ2-7; D is possibly TRBD1 or TRBD2 (5 bases each). Germline CDR1 reads MNHEY; CDR2 reads SMNVEV (reference sequence). With 5 bases removed from V and 0 bases from J, the gap between germline ends came to 11 bases. The CDR3 runs to 14 residues. Here the CDR3 reads CASSPRGYSYEQYF. The DNA of the CDR3 is TGTGCCAGCAGTCCCCGGGGCTACTCCTACGAGCAGTACTTC.

This clonotype was counted ten times or more. The chain has TRBV12-3 or TRBV12-4 and TRBJ1-5, with D possibly being TRBD1 (5 bases). V lost 6 bases and J 0 bases, leaving 12 bases between the germline ends. The CDR3 loop spans 15 amino acids. CDR3 residues: CASSAGRDSNQPQHF. In DNA form, the CDR3 reads TGTGCCAGCAGCGCAGGGAGGGATAGCAATCAGCCCCAGCATTTT.

A few counts support this clonotype. The rearrangement uses TRBV6-1 and TRBJ2-3; D unclear. The CDR3 covers 9 residues. CDR1 is MNHNS and CDR2 is SASEGT in the germline V gene. V was clipped by 10 bases and J by 7 bases, with 6 bases between them. The CDR3 nucleotides read TGTGCCACCCTAAATACGCAGTATTTT. It translates to CATLNTQYF.

The chain recombines TRBV28 with TRBJ2-1; the match to TRBD1 covers 7 bases. V dropped 6 bases and J dropped 4; count of bases not matched to a gene: 12. The CDR3 has 16 amino acids. Germline CDR1 and CDR2: MDHEN and SYDVKM. CDR3 loop: CASSPYTGARYNEQFF. Here the CDR3 DNA reads TGTGCCAGCAGCCCTTATACAGGGGCTAGGTACAATGAGCAGTTCTTC. Combining the CDR3 with reference TRBV28 and TRBJ2-1 gives the whole variable domain DVKVTQSSRYLVKRTGEKVFLECVQDMDHENMFWYRQDPGLGLRLIYFSYDVKMKEKGDIPEGYSVSREKKERFSLILESASTNQTSMYLCASSPYTGARYNEQFFGPGTRLTVL.

This clonotype was seen many times. The chain recombines TRBV6-2 or TRBV6-3 with TRBJ1-2, with TRBD1 identical over 9 bases. J gave up 2 bases and V 5 bases, and 6 bases lay outside the gene matches. Germline values: CDR1 MNHEY, CDR2 SVGEGT. The CDR3 spans 15 residues. This CDR3 is CASSNPGQGNYGYTF. The DNA of the CDR3 is TGTGCCAGCAGTAACCCGGGACAGGGAAACTATGGCTACACCTTC.

In this sample, this clonotype turned up many times. The CDR3 sequence: CASKGLAGESTGELFF. DNA for the CDR3: TGTGCCAGCAAGGGACTAGCGGGAGAGAGCACCGGGGAGCTGTTTTTT. The gene calls are TRBV2 and TRBJ2-2, with TRBD2 matching over 14 bases. CDR3 size: 16 residues. Germline CDR1 and CDR2: SNHLY and FYNNEI. The V and J ends lost 7 bases and 4 bases, in that order; junction bases with no gene match: 5.

V gene TRBV12-5 combines with J gene TRBJ2-7; 14 bases align to TRBD2. V shed 1 base, J shed 5 bases, and the junction held 7 bases outside the gene matches. Germline V CDR1 and CDR2: LGHNT, FRNRAP. CDR3 length equals 17 residues. As DNA, the CDR3 is TGTGCTAGTGGTTTGGGTCCGACTAGCGGGAGGGTGCACGAGCAGTACTTC. Amino acids: CASGLGPTSGRVHEQYF.

Points on this clonotype: One base away lies a much larger clone, so this may be a sequencing read error. The V call is TRBV28, the J call TRBJ2-7; no reliable D call. Germline CDR1 is MDHEN and CDR2 is SYDVKM. This CDR3 is 13 amino acids long. V lost 2 bases, J lost 7 bases, and 12 bases lay in between. For the CDR3, the DNA is TGTGCCAGCAGTTTAGTCTACCTCAATGAGCAGTACTTC. Its protein is CASSLVYLNEQYF.

The sample holds many counts of this clonotype. The rearrangement uses TRBV6-1 and TRBJ1-1, with a weak D call TRBD1 (6 bases). This CDR3 contains 17 residues. The germline V gene encodes CDR1 MNHNS and CDR2 SASEGT. V lost 4 bases and J lost 7, with 25 bases in between. The CDR3 region is CASSVYIQGASPLEAFF. For the CDR3, the DNA is TGTGCCAGCAGTGTATATATACAGGGCGCATCACCACTTGAAGCTTTCTTT.

This clonotype was counted ten times or more. V gene TRBV2 combines with J gene TRBJ2-1, with TRBD2 matching over 13 bases. V gave up 6 bases and J gave up 7 bases; unmatched junction bases: 9. The CDR3 spans 16 residues. CDR1 and CDR2 (germline): SNHLY, FYNNEI. CDR3 nucleotide sequence: TGTGCCAGCAGGAGGACTAGCGGGAGTTTCTGGAATGAGCAGTTCTTC. Protein: CASRRTSGSFWNEQFF.

V gene TRBV9 combines with J gene TRBJ2-7; D gene uncertain. This CDR3 is 14 amino acids long. Trimming stripped 0 bases from V and 5 bases from J, with 12 bases between. Germline loops: CDR1 SGDLS, CDR2 YYNGEE. CDR3 DNA sequence: TGTGCCAGCAGCGTAGAGGATTTGGCCAACGAGCAGTACTTC. Protein: CASSVEDLANEQYF.

The chain joins TRBV3-1 to TRBJ2-1; no definite D call. Trimming cost V 4 bases and J 4 bases, with 14 bases left between them. The CDR3 consists of 15 residues. Germline V gene lookup returns CDR1 LGHDT and CDR2 YNNKEL (reference sequence). In nucleotides, the CDR3 is TGTGCCAGCAGCCTCTCGACGAATCTTTACAATGAGCAGTTCTTC. Its protein is CASSLSTNLYNEQFF.

As concerns this clonotype: A read error may be the cause here, since a much bigger clone is one base away. The chain joins TRBV2 to TRBJ2-4; TRBD1 agrees at 9 bases. The CDR3 consists of 14 residues. CDR1 SNHLY and CDR2 FYNNEI come from the germline V gene. CDR3 coding DNA: TGTGCCACACGGACAGGGGTAGCCAAAAGCATTCAGTACTTC. Amino acids: CATRTGVAKSIQYF.

This clonotype was seen at least ten times. The chain employs TRBV12-3 or TRBV12-4 and TRBJ2-3, with 7 bases lining up with TRBD1. The CDR3 covers 15 residues. After removal of 6 bases from V and 3 bases from J, the junction contained 9 bases not matched to a gene. CDR3 sequence: CASSPSVQGTDTQYF. The DNA of the CDR3 is TGTGCCAGCAGCCCATCGGTACAGGGGACAGATACGCAGTATTTT.

This clonotype was counted ten times or more. The rearrangement joins TRBV20-1 to TRBJ2-1; perhaps TRBD2 as D (6 bases). The CDR3 covers 14 residues. With 6 bases removed from V and 3 bases from J, the gap between germline ends came to 15 bases. The germline V gene encodes CDR1 DFQATT and CDR2 SNEGSKA (reference sequence). In nucleotides, the CDR3 is TGCAGTGCCATAATAGCGGAGCGCTACAATGAGCAGTTCTTC. Translating it yields CSAIIAERYNEQFF.

This clonotype was detected ten times or more. The chain combines TRBV20-1 with TRBJ2-2, with 10 nucleotides matching TRBD1. CDR3 size: 17 residues. Trimming removed 1 base from V and 6 bases from J; junction bases left unmatched: 11. In germline, CDR1 is DFQATT, CDR2 SNEGSKA (reference sequence). CDR3 DNA: TGCAGTGCTAGAGCTACTTCGACAGGGGGCATGCCCGGGGAGCTGTTTTTT. It is translated as CSARATSTGGMPGELFF.

The chain employs TRBV19 and TRBJ1-4, with TRBD1 as a possible D gene (6 bases). The V and J ends lost 5 bases and 15 bases respectively, with 22 bases between them. The CDR3 contains 14 residues. Germline lookup yields CDR1 LNHDA and CDR2 SQIVND (reference sequence). CDR3 sequence: CASSPGTPQRSMFF. The CDR3 nucleotides read TGTGCCAGTAGTCCCGGGACACCGCAACGGTCGATGTTTTTT.